This is a list of T cell receptor beta chains from one sample in a study of cytomegalovirus exposure and HLA in healthy donors. Produced via immunoSEQ multiplex PCR; TCRdb's table is partial and in-frame only. This sample has 220,000 or so clones, with around 75% found just once. The sample comprised PBMCs. The receptors were sampled from a woman aged 25 to 39 in good health and CMV-seronegative. The CDR3 runs from the conserved cysteine through the conserved F or W. The D gene is left open where the match is weak. Some rows have no size entry. The others give once, few or many, or a class for an expanded clone.

TRBJ2-1	NA	TRBD2	TRBV4-1	CASSPGTSGSSYNEQFF	TGCGCCAGCAGCCCTGGGACTAGCGGGAGCTCCTACAATGAGCAGTTCTTC
TRBJ1-2	NA	NA	TRBV6-5	CASRDTLNYGYTF	TGTGCCAGCAGGGACACGCTTAACTATGGCTACACCTTC
TRBJ2-2	NA	TRBD1	TRBV30	CASRPGTGLGTGELFF	TGTGCCTCTCGTCCCGGGACAGGGCTCGGGACCGGGGAGCTGTTTTTT
TRBJ2-3	few	NA	TRBV19	CASSIAWTLDTQYF	TGTGCCAGTAGTATAGCGTGGACTTTGGATACGCAGTATTTT
TRBJ2-1	few	NA	TRBV18	CASSPLRGARSVEQFF	TGTGCCAGCTCACCACTCCGGGGGGCCCGATCTGTGGAGCAGTTCTTC
TRBJ1-2	NA	NA	TRBV6-6	CASSFTGSDGYTF	TGTGCCAGCAGTTTTACAGGGAGTGATGGCTACACCTTC
TRBJ2-7	NA	NA	TRBV18	CASSPPLGDWGEQYF	TGTGCCAGCTCACCACCCCTAGGGGACTGGGGCGAGCAGTACTTC
TRBJ1-4	NA	NA	TRBV6-1	CASSEEADYNEKLFF	TGTGCCAGCAGTGAAGAGGCGGACTATAATGAAAAACTGTTTTTT
TRBJ2-3	few	TRBD2	TRBV6-6	CASRGAAGGTDTQYF	TGTGCCTCGCGGGGGGCCGCCGGGGGCACAGATACGCAGTATTTT
TRBJ1-2	NA	NA	TRBV6-6	CASSRDTGYTF	TGTGCCAGCAGTCGGGACACTGGCTACACCTTC
TRBJ2-5	NA	NA	TRBV5-1	CASSVLSQETQYF	TGCGCCAGCAGCGTACTGTCCCAAGAGACCCAGTACTTC
TRBJ1-1	NA	NA	TRBV6-6	CASSYSRGADTEAFF	TGTGCCAGCAGTTACTCAAGGGGTGCGGACACTGAAGCTTTCTTT
TRBJ1-2	NA	NA	TRBV19	CASLGMGGNYGYTF	TGTGCCAGCCTCGGGATGGGGGGAAACTATGGCTACACCTTC
TRBJ2-3	NA	NA	TRBV10-1	CASSETRDSDTQYF	TGCGCCAGCAGTGAGACCCGGGACTCAGATACGCAGTATTTT
TRBJ2-1	NA	TRBD2	TRBV7-3	CASSLLRGGDNEQFF	TGTGCCAGCAGCTTATTGCGGGGGGGAGACAATGAGCAGTTCTTC
TRBJ2-7	NA	NA	TRBV5-6	CASSLRYEQYF	TGTGCCAGCAGCTTGCGTTACGAGCAGTACTTC
TRBJ2-7	NA	TRBD2	TRBV6-5	CASTDSAGSYEQYF	TGTGCCAGCACCGATTCAGCGGGGAGCTACGAGCAGTACTTC
TRBJ1-1	few	NA	TRBV7-7	CASSLNGGTEAFF	TGTGCTAGCAGCTTAAACGGCGGGACTGAAGCTTTCTTT
TRBJ1-3	once	NA	TRBV7-9	CASSLAEEGNTIYF	TGTGCCAGCAGCTTAGCGGAGGAAGGAAACACCATATATTTT
TRBJ2-4	NA	TRBD2	TRBV6-1	CASTLAGASIQYF	TGTGCCAGCACTCTAGCGGGAGCCAGCATTCAGTACTTC
TRBJ2-1	NA	TRBD2	TRBV6-5	CASNLSGGPYNEQFF	TGTGCCAGCAACTTAAGCGGGGGCCCCTACAATGAGCAGTTCTTC
TRBJ2-7	NA	TRBD2	TRBV29-1	CSALAGRGTYEQYF	TGCAGCGCTCTAGCGGGCCGGGGAACCTACGAGCAGTACTTC
TRBJ2-5	NA	NA	TRBV15	CATSRSTGQETQYF	TGTGCCACCAGCAGAAGCACAGGGCAAGAGACCCAGTACTTC
TRBJ2-5	NA	TRBD1	TRBV5-1	CASSFGDRQETQYF	TGCGCCAGCAGCTTCGGGGACAGACAAGAGACCCAGTACTTC
TRBJ1-2	NA	NA	TRBV5-1	CASSSDQGHGGYTF	TGCGCCAGCAGCTCGGACCAGGGACACGGAGGCTACACCTTC
TRBJ2-6	NA	NA	TRBV11-2	CASSLEGGANVLTF	TGTGCCAGCAGCTTAGAGGGCGGGGCCAACGTCCTGACTTTC
TRBJ1-4	NA	NA	TRBV5-5	CASSLEKYRVVEKLFF	TGTGCCAGCAGCTTGGAAAAGTACAGGGTGGTTGAAAAACTGTTTTTT
TRBJ1-1	NA	NA	TRBV7-8	CASSGNANTEAFF	TGTGCCAGTTCCGGTAACGCGAACACTGAAGCTTTCTTT
TRBJ2-3	few	TRBD2	TRBV6-1	CASSDWAGGSTDTQYF	TGTGCCAGCAGTGACTGGGCGGGGGGGTCCACAGATACGCAGTATTTT
TRBJ1-1	NA	NA	TRBV19	CASTPAGQNTEAFF	TGTGCCAGTACCCCGGCAGGACAGAACACTGAAGCTTTCTTT
TRBJ2-7	NA	TRBD2	TRBV30	CAWGGVGPYEQYF	TGTGCCTGGGGGGGGGTGGGTCCCTACGAGCAGTACTTC
TRBJ1-2	NA	NA	TRBV29-1	CSVDPLDKMENGYTF	TGCAGCGTTGACCCACTCGACAAGATGGAAAATGGCTACACCTTC
TRBJ1-2	NA	NA	TRBV4-1	CASSQPLDSAGPQAYGYTF	TGCGCCAGCAGCCAGCCCCTAGACAGTGCAGGGCCACAGGCCTATGGCTACACCTTC
TRBJ1-5	NA	TRBD1	TRBV10-2	CASRNAGGWQPQHF	TGCGCCAGCCGAAACGCAGGGGGCTGGCAGCCCCAGCATTTT
TRBJ2-7	once	TRBD1	TRBV4-1	CASSLGADRDYEQYF	TGCGCCAGCAGCCTGGGGGCCGACAGGGACTACGAGCAGTACTTC
TRBJ2-3	NA	TRBD1	TRBV5-6	CASSVGTGRWTDTQYF	TGTGCCAGCAGCGTTGGGACAGGGCGGTGGACAGATACGCAGTATTTT
TRBJ2-3	NA	TRBD1	TRBV5-1	CASDTGTVYPSTDTQYF	TGCGCCAGCGACACCGGGACAGTCTACCCTAGCACAGATACGCAGTATTTT
TRBJ1-1	few	NA	TRBV6-5	CASSYTDIPNTEAFF	TGTGCCAGCAGTTACACGGACATTCCGAACACTGAAGCTTTCTTT
TRBJ1-6	NA	NA	TRBV7-9	CASSLGEGFGNSPLHF	TGTGCCAGCAGCTTAGGCGAGGGTTTTGGGAATTCCCCCCTCCACTTT
TRBJ2-1	NA	TRBD2	TRBV7-3	CASSRLAGGPRFF	TGTGCCAGCAGCCGTTTAGCGGGAGGCCCGCGGTTCTTC
TRBJ2-7	NA	NA	TRBV19	CASSIDREGRQYF	TGTGCCAGTAGTATAGATCGGGAAGGGCGGCAGTACTTC
TRBJ1-1	few	TRBD1	TRBV6-1	CASSETGPNTEAFF	TGTGCCAGCAGTGAGACAGGGCCGAACACTGAAGCTTTCTTT
TRBJ2-3	once	NA	TRBV29-1	CSVEDPDTNPSTDTQYF	TGCAGCGTTGAAGATCCGGACACCAATCCCAGCACAGATACGCAGTATTTT
TRBJ2-2	NA	TRBD2	TRBV12-5	CASGLKSQRGALTGGELFF	TGTGCTAGTGGTTTAAAGTCCCAGCGGGGGGCCCTGACCGGCGGGGAGCTGTTTTTT
TRBJ1-1	NA	NA	TRBV7-3	CASSPLVEAMNTEAFF	TGTGCCAGCAGCCCGCTAGTGGAAGCGATGAACACTGAAGCTTTCTTT
TRBJ2-1	NA	TRBD2	TRBV18	CASSPKRGYNEQFF	TGTGCCAGCTCACCAAAGCGGGGTTACAATGAGCAGTTCTTC
TRBJ1-2	NA	TRBD1	TRBV23-1	CASSQNRGSNYGYTF	TGCGCCAGCAGTCAAAACAGGGGCTCTAACTATGGCTACACCTTC
TRBJ1-5	NA	TRBD1	TRBV2	CASSEERQGGNQPQHF	TGTGCCAGCAGTGAAGAGAGACAGGGAGGCAATCAGCCCCAGCATTTT
TRBJ1-3	NA	NA	TRBV19	CASTGWGMNSGNTIYF	TGTGCCAGTACGGGGTGGGGAATGAACTCTGGAAACACCATATATTTT
TRBJ2-2	NA	TRBD2	TRBV7-9	CASSLGLAGAYTGELFF	TGTGCCAGCAGCTTAGGTTTAGCGGGGGCCTACACCGGGGAGCTGTTTTTT
TRBJ1-1	NA	NA	TRBV6-5	CASSYLAMNTEAFF	TGTGCCAGCAGTTACTTAGCCATGAACACTGAAGCTTTCTTT
TRBJ1-1	NA	TRBD1	TRBV19	CASTYGQGNTEAFF	TGTGCCAGTACCTACGGACAGGGGAACACTGAAGCTTTCTTT
TRBJ1-1	NA	TRBD1	TRBV19	CASSDPRQGGTHTEAFF	TGTGCCAGTAGTGACCCCCGACAGGGGGGAACACACACTGAAGCTTTCTTT
TRBJ2-1	NA	TRBD2	TRBV11-2	CASSLYARGVSYNEQFF	TGTGCCAGCAGCTTATACGCGCGGGGGGTCTCCTACAATGAGCAGTTCTTC